Detailed here is one T cell receptor beta chain. This specimen belongs to a study of blood T cell repertoires in COVID-19. Study-wide context: Acute and convalescent COVID-19 samples came from the United States, Italy and Spain. PBMCs, B-cell-depleted T cells, or T cells were the source of the cDNA or gDNA that made up the material.

In the authors' methods: Amplification of reference gene primers was used by the study to estimate nucleated cell counts. TCRdb's copy holds only in-frame clones and misses some; the assay was immunoSEQ multiplex PCR. V and J calls and clone size come straight from that table; D and trimming were deduced from the DNA. The sample includes more than 50,000 clones, over 75% of them seen just once. This CDR3 comprises 15 residues. Per the germline V gene, CDR1 is MNHNY and CDR2 is SVGAGI (reference sequence). Trimming cost V 7 bases and J 4 bases, with 16 bases left between them. The V and J genes are TRBV6-6 and TRBJ2-2; tentative D call: TRBD1 (6 bases). Sequencing input: peripheral blood. The clonotype was recovered from a woman aged 40 to 49 with active COVID-19. This CDR3 is CASTVLTGFTGELFF. CDR3 DNA sequence: TGTGCCAGCACCGTGTTAACAGGGTTCACCGGGGAGCTGTTTTTT.